This passage covers 26 T cell receptor beta chains from one sample sequenced in a study of blood T cell repertoires in COVID-19. Assay used: immunoSEQ multiplex PCR; TCRdb lists only in-frame clones, some missing. The sample has fewer than 200,000 clones; roughly 85% are singletons. Material for sequencing was PBMCs or T cells enriched from blood (not recorded which). These receptors originate from a woman between 18 and 29 years old who had recovered from COVID-19.

CDR3 region: CASSRRLQRRGYTF. As DNA, the CDR3 is TGTGCCAGCAGTAGGAGATTGCAAAGGCGCGGCTACACCTTC. V and J are TRBV6-2 or TRBV6-3 and TRBJ1-2, with no clear D. This CDR3 is built from 14 residues. Germline V gives CDR1 MNHEY, CDR2 SVGEGT. V was shortened by 5 bases and J by 8 bases, with 18 bases between the two germline ends.

J is TRBJ2-7 and V is TRBV6-5; 8 bases are shared with TRBD2. CDR1 is MNHEY and CDR2 is SVGAGI in the germline V gene. V dropped 8 bases and J dropped 6; count of bases not matched to a gene: 12. The CDR3 runs to 14 residues. Here the CDR3 DNA reads TGTGCCAGCCGACTTAGCGGGGCCCAGGGCGAGCAGTACTTC. Protein: CASRLSGAQGEQYF.

The chain carries TRBV6-1 and TRBJ2-5; 10 bases are shared with TRBD1. Trimming removed 4 bases from V and 2 bases from J; junction bases left unmatched: 7. The CDR3 loop spans 16 amino acids. Germline V gene data show CDR1 as MNHNS and CDR2 as SASEGT. In DNA, the CDR3 is TGTGCCAGCAGTGCCTCCTCGGGACAGGGGCAAGAGACCCAGTACTTC. This sequence encodes CASSASSGQGQETQYF.

This chain joins TRBV2 and TRBJ1-1; no definite D call. Germline CDR1 is SNHLY and CDR2 is FYNNEI. This CDR3 is built from 13 residues. Trimming shortened V by 6 bases and J by 3 bases, and 11 bases separated the two germline ends. CDR3 coding DNA: TGTGCCAGCAGACCATTCGACTACACTGAAGCTTTCTTT. Translated: CASRPFDYTEAFF.

The chain couples TRBV30 to TRBJ1-1, with 8 positions matching TRBD1. V was clipped by 7 bases and J by 4 bases; unmatched bases: 5. The length of the CDR3 is 12 residues. Germline CDR1 reads GTSNPN; CDR2 reads SVGIG (reference sequence). This chain's CDR3 is CASDTGGTEAFF. In DNA, the CDR3 is TGTGCCTCAGATACAGGGGGCACTGAAGCTTTCTTT.

The chain joins TRBV27 to TRBJ2-1; TRBD2 matches at 12 bases. V lost 3 bases, J lost 10 bases, and 7 bases stayed unmatched. Germline V CDR1 and CDR2: MNHEY, SMNVEV (reference sequence). This CDR3 has 15 residues. The CDR3 spells CASSLSSGGAWEQFF. CDR3 DNA sequence: TGTGCCAGCAGTTTGTCTAGCGGGGGGGCATGGGAGCAGTTCTTC.

The chain uses TRBV15 and TRBJ1-1, with D perhaps TRBD1 (5 bases). Germline V gene sequence: CDR1 LNHNV, CDR2 YYDKDF (reference sequence). Trimming stripped 3 bases from V and 6 bases from J, with 11 bases between. The CDR3 totals 13 residues. The CDR3 loop reads CATSRVTGSEAFF. For the CDR3, the DNA is TGTGCCACCAGCAGGGTCACAGGCTCTGAAGCTTTCTTT.

The chain uses TRBV7-2 and TRBJ2-3, with D possibly TRBD2 on 6 matching bases. The V gene lost 5 bases and the J gene lost 1 base, with 22 bases spanning the gap. The germline V gene has CDR1 SGHTA and CDR2 FQGNSA. The CDR3 has 18 amino acids. The CDR3 DNA reads TGTGCCAGCAGCCGCACTACTCTAAGCGGGTCAGGCACAGATACGCAGTATTTT. Encoded protein: CASSRTTLSGSGTDTQYF.

CDR3 residues: CASSAVGLAGGSPLYEQYF. The CDR3 DNA reads TGTGCCAGCAGCGCAGTGGGACTAGCGGGGGGTTCTCCCCTCTACGAGCAGTACTTC. This chain connects TRBV21-1 to TRBJ2-7; whether TRBD2, the table's D call, matches the DNA was not checked. TRBV21-1 is labeled a pseudogene. The CDR3 spans 19 residues.

The chain joins TRBV19 to TRBJ1-2; 9 nucleotides agree with TRBD1. Germline values: CDR1 LNHDA, CDR2 SQIVND (reference sequence). This CDR3 comprises 14 residues. Unmatched junction bases numbered 11, after V lost 9 bases and J lost 6 bases. CDR3 protein: CASVNRGQLDGYTF. The CDR3 bases are TGTGCCAGCGTAAACAGGGGGCAGTTGGATGGCTACACCTTC.

This rearrangement joins TRBV6-1 to TRBJ2-1; TRBD1 aligns across 10 bases. Germline-derived CDR1 and CDR2 are MNHNS and SASEGT. The V and J ends lost 1 base and 8 bases, in that order; junction bases with no gene match: 5. The CDR3 loop spans 15 amino acids. The CDR3 region is CASSEDLTGGYEQFF. The CDR3 DNA reads as TGTGCCAGCAGTGAAGATCTGACAGGGGGCTATGAGCAGTTCTTC.

This chain uses TRBV4-2 with TRBJ2-1; a possible D gene is TRBD1 (7 bases). The CDR3 is 16 amino acids. V was clipped by 0 bases and J by 5 bases, with 14 bases between them. The germline V gene encodes CDR1 LGHNA and CDR2 YNFKEQ. The CDR3 region is CASSQEGSGGNNEQFF. The DNA for the CDR3 is TGTGCCAGCAGCCAAGAAGGGTCAGGGGGGAACAATGAGCAGTTCTTC.

CDR3 sequence: CASSQSLRWPNEQYF. The CDR3 nucleotides read TGCGCCAGCAGCCAAAGTTTACGCTGGCCCAACGAGCAGTACTTC. The V call is TRBV4-3, the J call TRBJ2-7, with D uncertain. This CDR3 region has 15 residues. Trimming cost V 2 bases and J 5 bases, with 16 bases left between them. Germline values: CDR1 LGHNA, CDR2 YSLEER.

V gene TRBV7-2 combines with J gene TRBJ2-3; 13 bases map to TRBD2. The germline V gene has CDR1 SGHTA and CDR2 FQGNSA. V trimming: 4 bases; J trimming: 6 bases; junction bases outside the gene matches: 7. The CDR3 spans 16 residues. The CDR3 coding sequence is TGTGCCAGCAGCTGGTCCACTAGCGGGGGGGCGGATACGCAGTATTTT. Protein: CASSWSTSGGADTQYF.

The chain employs TRBV20-1 and TRBJ1-5, with D perhaps matching TRBD1 (5 bases). Trimming removed 3 bases from V and 5 bases from J, with 17 bases in between. The germline CDR1 and CDR2 sequences are DFQATT and SNEGSKA (reference sequence). The CDR3 sequence is 15 residues long. CDR3 in amino acids: CSASNPRVGYQPQHF. The CDR3 DNA follows: TGCAGTGCTAGTAATCCCAGGGTCGGATATCAGCCCCAGCATTTT.

The chain is built from TRBV3-1 (or the pseudogene TRBV3-2) and TRBJ1-6; D may be TRBD1 (5 bases). Germline CDR1 is LGHDT and CDR2 is YNNKEL (reference sequence). The CDR3 runs to 16 residues. V dropped 1 base and J dropped 11 bases, with 18 bases sitting between them. CDR3 protein: CASSQGGGTLGPPLHF. CDR3 coding DNA: TGTGCCAGCAGCCAAGGCGGGGGGACCCTAGGGCCACCCCTCCACTTT.

V is TRBV6-5 and J is TRBJ2-1, with TRBD1 identical over 7 bases. The CDR3 runs to 15 residues. CDR1 MNHEY and CDR2 SVGAGI come from the germline V gene. V was pared by 8 bases and J by 15 bases, with 22 bases of the junction left unmatched. The CDR3 loop reads CASSPIPGQSKSPFF. For the CDR3, the DNA is TGTGCCAGCTCGCCAATTCCGGGACAGTCAAAATCGCCGTTCTTC.

The chain joins TRBV27 to TRBJ2-1, with 9 bases lining up with TRBD1. V was clipped by 7 bases and J by 3 bases; unmatched bases: 10. CDR1 and CDR2 (germline): MNHEY, SMNVEV (reference sequence). This CDR3 region has 16 residues. For the CDR3, the DNA is TGTGCCAGCAATAGATCAGGGGGACAGGGCTACAATGAGCAGTTCTTC. Its protein is CASNRSGGQGYNEQFF.

This clone was observed a handful of times. The V gene is TRBV28, the J gene TRBJ1-3, with 10 positions matching TRBD1. After removal of 4 bases from V and 5 bases from J, the junction contained 5 bases not matched to a gene. Per germline, CDR1 MDHEN and CDR2 SYDVKM. CDR3 size: 15 residues. In nucleotides, the CDR3 is TGTGCCAGCAGTTCCGACAGGGGGCTTCGAAACACCATATATTTT. It codes for CASSSDRGLRNTIYF. The entire variable domain, with the rest obtained from reference TRBV28 and TRBJ1-3, is as follows: DVKVTQSSRYLVKRTGEKVFLECVQDMDHENMFWYRQDPGLGLRLIYFSYDVKMKEKGDIPEGYSVSREKKERFSLILESASTNQTSMYLCASSSDRGLRNTIYFGEGSWLTVV.

This clone was detected many times. The J gene is TRBJ2-7, the V gene TRBV19; possibly TRBD2 for D (5 bases). The length of the CDR3 is 11 residues. Between the trimmed V and J ends, which lost 11 bases and 0 bases, there was a span of 8 bases. CDR1 and CDR2 (germline): LNHDA, SQIVND (reference sequence). In nucleotides, the CDR3 is TGTGCCGCCGGGGACTCCTACGAGCAGTACTTC. Its protein product is CAAGDSYEQYF.

The chain joins TRBV6-5 to TRBJ1-1; D remains unclear. The CDR3 runs to 16 residues. Germline V lookup: CDR1 MNHEY, CDR2 SVGAGI. V was shortened by 2 bases and J by 4 bases, with 17 bases between the two germline ends. The CDR3 is CASSYVPRGRGTEAFF. The CDR3 DNA reads TGTGCCAGCAGTTACGTTCCCAGAGGGCGCGGCACTGAAGCTTTCTTT.

The V gene is TRBV7-2, the J gene TRBJ2-7; TRBD2 agrees at 8 bases. The CDR3 sequence is 14 residues long. Germline V gene lookup returns CDR1 SGHTA and CDR2 FQGNSA. V was pared by 7 bases and J by 6 bases, with 11 bases of the junction left unmatched. CDR3 sequence (DNA): TGTGCCAGCACGCGGGGTAGCGGGGCCCTCGAGCAGTACTTC. Translating gives CASTRGSGALEQYF.

The V call is TRBV18, the J call TRBJ2-7, with D possibly matching TRBD1 (5 bases). The CDR3 totals 17 residues. Germline-derived CDR1 and CDR2 are KGHSH and LQKENI. With 1 base removed from V and 2 bases from J, the gap between germline ends came to 18 bases. CDR3 sequence (DNA): TGTGCCAGCTCACCACGAGTAAAGGGGAATGGGACCTACGAGCAGTACTTC. This translates into CASSPRVKGNGTYEQYF. The whole variable domain, remainder taken from reference TRBV18 and TRBJ2-7, is NAGVMQNPRHLVRRRGQEARLRCSPMKGHSHVYWYRQLPEEGLKFMVYLQKENIIDESGMPKERFSAEFPKEGPSILRIQQVVRGDSAAYFCASSPRVKGNGTYEQYFGPGTRLTVT.

This clone has a single count. The chain recombines TRBV29-1 with TRBJ1-1; D is possibly TRBD1 (5 bases). The length of the CDR3 is 15 residues. Between the trimmed V and J ends, which lost 0 bases and 4 bases, there was a span of 15 bases. Germline assignment: CDR1 SQVTM and CDR2 ANQGSEA. The CDR3 is CSVEDRGERGTEAFF. DNA of the CDR3: TGCAGCGTTGAAGATCGGGGGGAGAGGGGCACTGAAGCTTTCTTT.

V is TRBV28 and J is TRBJ1-6; D might be TRBD1 (5 bases). The CDR3 has 12 residues. Germline assignment: CDR1 MDHEN and CDR2 SYDVKM. V was trimmed by 2 bases and J by 9 bases, leaving 5 bases between them. Here the CDR3 reads CASSLRGSPLHF. The CDR3 DNA reads as TGTGCCAGCAGTTTAAGGGGTTCACCCCTCCACTTT.

The chain carries TRBV30 and TRBJ1-2, with 9 nucleotides matching TRBD1. Germline V gene data show CDR1 as GTSNPN and CDR2 as SVGIG (reference sequence). Trimming at V came to 4 bases and at J to 5 bases, leaving 5 bases not matched to a gene. The CDR3 contains 13 residues. The CDR3 nucleotides read TGTGCCTGGACCCCCGACAGGGGGTATGGCTACACCTTC. Its protein product is CAWTPDRGYGYTF.